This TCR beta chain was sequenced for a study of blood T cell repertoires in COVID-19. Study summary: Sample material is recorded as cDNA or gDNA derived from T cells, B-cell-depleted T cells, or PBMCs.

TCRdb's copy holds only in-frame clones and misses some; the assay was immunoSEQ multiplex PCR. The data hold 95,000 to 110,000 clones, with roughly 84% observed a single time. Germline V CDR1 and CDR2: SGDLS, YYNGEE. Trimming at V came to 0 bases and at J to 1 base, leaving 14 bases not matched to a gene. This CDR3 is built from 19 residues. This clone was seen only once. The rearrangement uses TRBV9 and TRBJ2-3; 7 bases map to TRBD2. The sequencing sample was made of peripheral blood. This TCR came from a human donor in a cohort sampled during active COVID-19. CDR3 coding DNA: TGTGCCAGCAGCGTAGCCCCCGGGGGAGGGAAATGGGGCACAGATACGCAGTATTTT. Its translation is CASSVAPGGGKWGTDTQYF. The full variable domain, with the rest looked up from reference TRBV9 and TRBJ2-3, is DSGVTQTPKHLITATGQRVTLRCSPRSGDLSVYWYQQSLDQGLQFLIQYYNGEERAKGNILERFSAQQFPDLHSELNLSSLELGDSALYFCASSVAPGGGKWGTDTQYFGPGTRLTVL.